Listed below are T cell receptor beta chains from one sample, sequenced in a study of identical twins. TCRdb used MiXCR to reprocess the 5' RACE reads, holding one entry per CDR3 protein. The sample consists of 600,000 to 700,000 distinct CDR3 sequences, about 20% of them appearing once. The data were also submitted as part of a second study, on T cells expressing NK-cell markers.

The specimen sequenced was PBMCs. These receptors were taken from a woman younger than 35 in good health. The CDR3 runs from the conserved cysteine through the conserved F or W. The order of the fields is clone size, V gene, D gene, J gene, CDR3 DNA, CDR3 protein. A D gene is named only where the DNA matches it firmly. Rows give clone size only sometimes, using once, few, many, or a class for an expanded clone.

abundance: -
v_gene: TRBV12-3/TRBV12-4
d_gene: -
j_gene: TRBJ1-1
CDR3nt: TGTGCCAGCACCGCCGGTAACGCGGTGGCTTTCTTT
CDR3aa: CASTAGNAVAFF

abundance: -
v_gene: TRBV20-1
d_gene: -
j_gene: TRBJ2-7
CDR3nt: TGCAGTGCCCTAGTTTGGGGGGCCGCCTACGAGCAGTACTTC
CDR3aa: CSALVWGAAYEQYF

abundance: -
v_gene: TRBV4-3
d_gene: TRBD1
j_gene: TRBJ2-4
CDR3nt: TGCGCCAGCAGCCAAGAAATGTACAGGGGGTCAATTCAGTACTTC
CDR3aa: CASSQEMYRGSIQYF

abundance: many
v_gene: TRBV29-1
d_gene: TRBD2
j_gene: TRBJ2-7
CDR3nt: TGCAGCGTTCGGCTAGCGGGGTCCTACGAGCAGTACTTC
CDR3aa: CSVRLAGSYEQYF

abundance: few
v_gene: TRBV11-2
d_gene: -
j_gene: TRBJ2-1
CDR3nt: TGTGCCAGCAGCTACCACTCGTGGGAGCAGTTCTTC
CDR3aa: CASSYHSWEQFF

abundance: few
v_gene: TRBV7-3
d_gene: -
j_gene: TRBJ2-3
CDR3nt: TGTGCCAGCTCTCCCCTTGGGGGCCGGGGGACAGATACGCAGTATTTT
CDR3aa: CASSPLGGRGTDTQYF

abundance: -
v_gene: TRBV27
d_gene: -
j_gene: TRBJ1-6
CDR3nt: TGTGCCAGCAGTTTAAGGGGACAACGTAATTCACCCCTCCACTTT
CDR3aa: CASSLRGQRNSPLHF

abundance: many
v_gene: TRBV20-1
d_gene: TRBD2
j_gene: TRBJ2-3
CDR3nt: TGCAGTGCTAGGCTAGCGGGAGGGCCAGGTACGCAGTATTTT
CDR3aa: CSARLAGGPGTQYF

abundance: -
v_gene: TRBV25-1
d_gene: -
j_gene: TRBJ2-7
CDR3nt: TGTGCCAGCAGTGTTCCCACCGAGCAGTACTTC
CDR3aa: CASSVPTEQYF

abundance: few
v_gene: TRBV12-3/TRBV12-4
d_gene: -
j_gene: TRBJ1-2
CDR3nt: TGTGCCAGCAGCTTGGAGGATGGCTATGGCTACACCTTC
CDR3aa: CASSLEDGYGYTF

abundance: many
v_gene: TRBV12-3/TRBV12-4
d_gene: TRBD2
j_gene: TRBJ2-1
CDR3nt: TGTGCCAGCAGGCCGGGACTAGCAGTTCGTGAGCAGTTCTTC
CDR3aa: CASRPGLAVREQFF

abundance: -
v_gene: TRBV7-6
d_gene: TRBD2
j_gene: TRBJ2-1
CDR3nt: TGTGCCAGCAGCCTCCGCGGGGGGCTGGAAAGCTCCTACAATGAGCAGTTCTTC
CDR3aa: CASSLRGGLESSYNEQFF

abundance: few
v_gene: TRBV6-5
d_gene: -
j_gene: TRBJ2-7
CDR3nt: TGTGCCAGCACCGGACAGAGCTACGAGCAGTACTTC
CDR3aa: CASTGQSYEQYF

abundance: -
v_gene: TRBV12-3/TRBV12-4
d_gene: -
j_gene: TRBJ1-2
CDR3nt: TGTGCCAGCAGTTTTCTTCGCTCAGGGGATGGCTACACCTTC
CDR3aa: CASSFLRSGDGYTF

abundance: -
v_gene: TRBV4-3
d_gene: -
j_gene: TRBJ2-3
CDR3nt: TGCGCCAGCAGCCCGGACAGAGTAGATACGCAGTATTTT
CDR3aa: CASSPDRVDTQYF

abundance: few
v_gene: TRBV5-5
d_gene: -
j_gene: TRBJ2-7
CDR3nt: TGTGCCAGCAGCTCCCAAGACGGAAGCTCCTACGAGCAGTACTTC
CDR3aa: CASSSQDGSSYEQYF

abundance: -
v_gene: TRBV5-5
d_gene: -
j_gene: TRBJ2-2
CDR3nt: TGTGCCAGCAGCTTGGAGGGCGGCAGGAACACCGGGGAGCTGTTTTTT
CDR3aa: CASSLEGGRNTGELFF

abundance: -
v_gene: TRBV6-5
d_gene: -
j_gene: TRBJ2-7
CDR3nt: TGTGCCAGCAGTTCTACGCATGGGCGGACCTACGAGCAGTACTTC
CDR3aa: CASSSTHGRTYEQYF

abundance: few
v_gene: TRBV15
d_gene: -
j_gene: TRBJ2-1
CDR3nt: TGTGCCACCAGTGCCAGGGACCTAGGTGAGCAGTTCTTC
CDR3aa: CATSARDLGEQFF

abundance: many
v_gene: TRBV10-2
d_gene: TRBD2
j_gene: TRBJ2-6
CDR3nt: TGCGCCAGCAGTGAGATCGGCAGGGAGGGAAGCTCTGGGGCCAACGTCCTGACTTTC
CDR3aa: CASSEIGREGSSGANVLTF

abundance: many
v_gene: TRBV9
d_gene: TRBD2
j_gene: TRBJ2-7
CDR3nt: TGTGCCAGCAGCGTAACTAGCGGGAGTGTCCCCCCATACGAGCAGTACTTC
CDR3aa: CASSVTSGSVPPYEQYF

abundance: -
v_gene: TRBV4-3
d_gene: -
j_gene: TRBJ2-7
CDR3nt: TGCGCCAGCAGCCAAACTCTCGCCGGGGCCTCCTACGAGCAGTACTTC
CDR3aa: CASSQTLAGASYEQYF

abundance: -
v_gene: TRBV7-9
d_gene: TRBD2
j_gene: TRBJ2-3
CDR3nt: TGTGCCAGCAGCTCCCATAGCGGGGCCAGCACAGATACGCAGTATTTT
CDR3aa: CASSSHSGASTDTQYF

abundance: -
v_gene: TRBV5-5
d_gene: TRBD2
j_gene: TRBJ2-3
CDR3nt: TGTGCCAGCACCAAGACTAGCCTGGATACGCAGTATTTT
CDR3aa: CASTKTSLDTQYF

abundance: -
v_gene: TRBV6-1
d_gene: TRBD2
j_gene: TRBJ2-3
CDR3nt: TGTGCCAGCCAAATCGGATGGCGCGCTAGCGGGACGAGCACAGATACGCAGTATTTT
CDR3aa: CASQIGWRASGTSTDTQYF

abundance: many
v_gene: TRBV12-3/TRBV12-4
d_gene: TRBD2
j_gene: TRBJ2-7
CDR3nt: TGTGCCAGCAGACTAGCGGAGGGAACCTACGAGCAGTACTTC
CDR3aa: CASRLAEGTYEQYF

abundance: -
v_gene: TRBV27
d_gene: -
j_gene: TRBJ2-1
CDR3nt: TGTGCCAAACCTTTTGGAGTAGCGTTTAACAATGAGCAGTTCTTC
CDR3aa: CAKPFGVAFNNEQFF

abundance: few
v_gene: TRBV11-2
d_gene: -
j_gene: TRBJ2-1
CDR3nt: TGTGCCAGCAGTAAAAGCGCGAATGAGCAGTTCTTC
CDR3aa: CASSKSANEQFF

abundance: -
v_gene: TRBV10-3
d_gene: TRBD2
j_gene: TRBJ2-2
CDR3nt: TGTGCCATCAGTCCCGGGACTAGCGGGAGGTCGTACACCGGGGAGCTGTTTTTT
CDR3aa: CAISPGTSGRSYTGELFF

abundance: few
v_gene: TRBV12-3/TRBV12-4
d_gene: -
j_gene: TRBJ2-7
CDR3nt: TGTGCCAGCAGTCCGGGATCCTACTACGAGCAGTACTTC
CDR3aa: CASSPGSYYEQYF

abundance: few
v_gene: TRBV9
d_gene: -
j_gene: TRBJ1-6
CDR3nt: TGTGCCAGCGGTTCCACAGGTGATAATTCACCCCTCCACTTT
CDR3aa: CASGSTGDNSPLHF

abundance: few
v_gene: TRBV6-4
d_gene: -
j_gene: TRBJ1-5
CDR3nt: TGTGCCTCAAGGAGGGAACTCTGGCCCAATCAGCCCCAGCATTTT
CDR3aa: CASRRELWPNQPQHF

abundance: -
v_gene: TRBV5-6
d_gene: -
j_gene: TRBJ2-1
CDR3nt: TGTGCCAGCAGCTTGGACCTGCGCAGGTACAATGAGCAGTTCTTC
CDR3aa: CASSLDLRRYNEQFF

abundance: -
v_gene: TRBV5-5
d_gene: -
j_gene: TRBJ2-1
CDR3nt: TGTGCCAGCAGCCGCACCGGGACGACCTCCTACAATGAGCAGTTCTTC
CDR3aa: CASSRTGTTSYNEQFF

abundance: many
v_gene: TRBV12-3/TRBV12-4
d_gene: -
j_gene: TRBJ1-5
CDR3nt: TGTGCCAGCAGTCCAGACGGAAATCAGCCCCAGCATTTT
CDR3aa: CASSPDGNQPQHF

abundance: -
v_gene: TRBV27
d_gene: TRBD2
j_gene: TRBJ2-5
CDR3nt: TGTGCCAGCAGTCCCGCTAGCGGGAGTTTAGGGGAGACCCAGTACTTC
CDR3aa: CASSPASGSLGETQYF